These T cell receptor beta chains were read from a single sample in a study of blood T cell repertoires in COVID-19. Sequencing was performed with immunoSEQ multiplex PCR; in TCRdb, only in-frame clones are kept and a portion is missing. Of about 250,000 clones listed, approximately 84% are singletons. Sample: PBMCs or T cells enriched from blood (not recorded which). Source of these receptors: a man aged 18 to 35 who had recovered from COVID-19. Each CDR3 is given with its conserved first and last residue. The D gene is left open where the match is weak. The listing skips clone size in some rows; elsewhere it reads once, few, many or a size class.

TRBJ2-7	.	once	TRBV28	CASSSLDTLGYEQYF	TGTGCCAGCAGTTCCCTTGACACCTTAGGATACGAGCAGTACTTC
TRBJ1-4	.	.	TRBV25-1	CASSDRRVWEKLFF	TGTGCCAGCAGTGATCGGAGGGTTTGGGAAAAACTGTTTTTT
TRBJ2-7	TRBD2	.	TRBV11-2	CASSLDLGTRGAYEQYF	TGTGCCAGCAGCTTAGATCTCGGGACTAGAGGCGCCTACGAGCAGTACTTC
TRBJ2-7	TRBD2	.	TRBV5-1	CASSLRGDEQYF	TGCGCCAGCAGCCTACGGGGGGACGAGCAGTACTTC
TRBJ2-5	TRBD2	.	TRBV7-9	CASSPWTSGRWEETQYF	TGTGCCAGCAGCCCCTGGACTAGCGGGAGATGGGAAGAGACCCAGTACTTC
TRBJ1-5	.	.	TRBV4-1	CASSQPGNQPQHF	TGCGCCAGCAGCCAGCCGGGGAATCAGCCCCAGCATTTT
TRBJ1-1	.	.	TRBV5-6	CASSIPGGPNTEAFF	TGTGCCAGCAGCATACCCGGGGGACCGAACACTGAAGCTTTCTTT
TRBJ1-4	TRBD1	.	TRBV2	CASNRQGYEKLFF	TGTGCCAGCAACAGACAGGGGTATGAAAAACTGTTTTTT
TRBJ2-1	TRBD2	few	TRBV30	CAWSVGLGTEQFF	TGTGCCTGGAGTGTCGGACTAGGGACTGAGCAGTTCTTC
TRBJ2-1	TRBD1	.	TRBV3-1/TRBV3-2	CASRKAGTVSNEQFF	TGTGCCAGCAGGAAGGCCGGGACAGTGTCCAATGAGCAGTTCTTC
TRBJ1-1	TRBD1	.	TRBV7-9	CASSATGGTEAFF	TGTGCCAGCAGCGCGACAGGGGGCACTGAAGCTTTCTTT
TRBJ2-5	.	.	TRBV5-4	CASSLSGSNQETQYF	TGTGCCAGCAGCTTAAGCGGCAGCAACCAAGAGACCCAGTACTTC
TRBJ2-1	TRBD2	.	TRBV6-5	CASNRREREQFF	TGTGCCAGCAACCGGCGGGAGAGGGAGCAGTTCTTC
TRBJ1-3	.	.	TRBV29-1	CSASLGRTGNTIYF	TGCAGCGCTAGCTTGGGGAGAACTGGAAACACCATATATTTT
TRBJ1-1	.	.	TRBV5-8	CASSLGTESNTEAFF	TGTGCCAGCAGCTTGGGGACAGAATCTAACACTGAAGCTTTCTTT
TRBJ2-1	.	.	TRBV11-2	CANRAGKNEQFF	TGTGCCAACAGGGCGGGGAAAAATGAGCAGTTCTTC
TRBJ1-1	.	.	TRBV7-9	CASSQTSNTEAFF	TGTGCCAGCAGCCAAACATCGAACACTGAAGCTTTCTTT
TRBJ2-1	TRBD2	.	TRBV6-5	CASSSSGTSGDNEQFF	TGTGCCAGCAGTTCCTCCGGGACTAGCGGGGACAATGAGCAGTTCTTC
TRBJ2-7	TRBD1	.	TRBV11-2	CASSANRGSYEQYF	TGTGCCAGCAGCGCAAACAGGGGCTCCTACGAGCAGTACTTC
TRBJ2-1	TRBD2	once	TRBV4-1	CASRPGLAYNEQFF	TGCGCCAGCAGGCCGGGACTAGCTTACAATGAGCAGTTCTTC
TRBJ2-1	.	.	TRBV11-3	CASSLGGLTHNEQFF	TGTGCCAGCAGCTTAGGAGGACTAACCCACAATGAGCAGTTCTTC
TRBJ1-1	.	.	TRBV4-1	CASSQDLHTVGQGRNTEAFF	TGCGCCAGCAGCCAAGATCTTCATACGGTGGGGCAGGGAAGGAACACTGAAGCTTTCTTT
TRBJ2-7	TRBD1	.	TRBV27	CASRMTGGKGPYEQYF	TGTGCCAGCAGGATGACAGGGGGGAAGGGTCCCTACGAGCAGTACTTC
TRBJ1-1	.	.	TRBV24-1	CATSAGFKTEAFF	TGTGCCACCAGTGCAGGGTTTAAAACTGAAGCTTTCTTT
TRBJ1-1	TRBD1	.	TRBV2	CASRTTGATEAFF	TGTGCCAGCAGGACGACAGGGGCCACTGAAGCTTTCTTT
TRBJ2-7	TRBD1	.	TRBV2	CASSAGQVGYEQYF	TGTGCCAGCAGTGCGGGACAGGTAGGGTACGAGCAGTACTTC
TRBJ2-5	.	.	TRBV3-1/TRBV3-2	CASSPLQGFRETQYF	TGTGCCAGCAGCCCTCTACAGGGATTCAGGGAGACCCAGTACTTC
TRBJ1-6	.	.	TRBV10-3	CAISPADSPLHF	TGTGCCATCAGCCCCGCGGATTCACCCCTCCACTTT